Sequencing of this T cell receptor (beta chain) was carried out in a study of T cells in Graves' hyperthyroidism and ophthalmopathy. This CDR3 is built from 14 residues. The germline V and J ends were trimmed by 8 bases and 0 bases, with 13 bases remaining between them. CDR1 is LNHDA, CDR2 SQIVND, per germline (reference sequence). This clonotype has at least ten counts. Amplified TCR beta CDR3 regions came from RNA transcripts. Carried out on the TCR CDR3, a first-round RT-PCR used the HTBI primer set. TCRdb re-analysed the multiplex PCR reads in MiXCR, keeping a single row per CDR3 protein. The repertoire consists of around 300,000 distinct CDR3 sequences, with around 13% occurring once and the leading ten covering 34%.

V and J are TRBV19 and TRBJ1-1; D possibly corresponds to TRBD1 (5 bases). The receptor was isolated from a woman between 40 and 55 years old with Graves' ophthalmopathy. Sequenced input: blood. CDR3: CASPTGAMNTEAFF. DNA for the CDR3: TGTGCCAGTCCCACCGGGGCGATGAACACTGAAGCTTTCTTT. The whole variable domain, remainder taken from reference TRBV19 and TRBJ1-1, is DGGITQSPKYLFRKEGQNVTLSCEQNLNHDAMYWYRQDPGQGLRLIYYSQIVNDFQKGDIAEGYSVSREKKESFPLTVTSAQKNPTAFYLCASPTGAMNTEAFFGQGTRLTVV.